The 5 T cell receptor beta chains listed next were all sequenced from one sample in a study of a mutant IDH1 vaccine in newly diagnosed glioma. Profiled with immunoSEQ multiplex PCR; TCRdb holds only in-frame clones, not every one. This sample has fewer than 70,000 clones, with approximately 80% found just once. As for time point: week 11, during vaccination. All doses held 300 ug of mutant IDH1 20-mer peptide, with topical imiquimod. The antigens of these receptors remain unknown. The sample here was PBMCs, taken from a glioma patient whose treatment included an IDH1 peptide vaccine. These receptors were taken from a man aged 25-40 years with glioma.

The V and J genes are TRBV10-3 and TRBJ2-5; no firm D call. V was pared by 0 bases and J by 5 bases, with 7 bases between. This CDR3 has 13 amino acids. CDR1 is ENHRY, CDR2 SYGVKD, per germline. The CDR3 region has the DNA TGTGCCATCAGTGAGTCGGGCACGGAGACCCAGTACTTC. Translating it yields CAISESGTETQYF.

The chain joins TRBV7-9 to TRBJ1-5; D not resolved. The CDR3 runs to 14 residues. Trimming shortened V by 8 bases and J by 1 base, and 12 bases separated the two germline ends. The germline V gene encodes CDR1 SEHNR and CDR2 FQNEAQ (reference sequence). The CDR3: CASQKAGSNQPQHF. The DNA for the CDR3 is TGTGCCAGCCAAAAGGCGGGGAGCAATCAGCCCCAGCATTTT.

In this sample, this clone turned up a few times. V gene TRBV5-5 combines with J gene TRBJ2-1; 10 bases are a match to TRBD2. The V and J ends lost 4 bases and 2 bases, in that order; junction bases with no gene match: 6. CDR1 is SGHKS and CDR2 is YYEKEE in the germline V gene (reference sequence). This CDR3 region has 16 residues. The CDR3 sequence is CASSDKAGGPYNEQFF. The DNA for the CDR3 is TGTGCCAGCAGCGATAAAGCGGGAGGGCCCTACAATGAGCAGTTCTTC.

V is TRBV6-1 and J is TRBJ1-2; tentative D call: TRBD1 (6 bases). The CDR3 is 13 residues long. Germline V gives CDR1 MNHNS, CDR2 SASEGT. Trimming took 10 bases from V and 7 from J, leaving 19 bases between them. For the CDR3, the DNA is TGTGCCACCGGGCGGGGGGGCGCCTTTGGCTACACCTTC. The encoded protein is CATGRGGAFGYTF.

The V gene is TRBV30, the J gene TRBJ1-2; D gene ambiguous. Germline-derived CDR1 and CDR2 are GTSNPN and SVGIG (reference sequence). V lost 2 bases to trimming and J lost 8 bases, with 12 bases between them. The CDR3 runs to 12 residues. CDR3 sequence (DNA): TGTGCCTGGAGTATAGGTGGCCCCGGCTACACCTTC. Its protein product is CAWSIGGPGYTF.